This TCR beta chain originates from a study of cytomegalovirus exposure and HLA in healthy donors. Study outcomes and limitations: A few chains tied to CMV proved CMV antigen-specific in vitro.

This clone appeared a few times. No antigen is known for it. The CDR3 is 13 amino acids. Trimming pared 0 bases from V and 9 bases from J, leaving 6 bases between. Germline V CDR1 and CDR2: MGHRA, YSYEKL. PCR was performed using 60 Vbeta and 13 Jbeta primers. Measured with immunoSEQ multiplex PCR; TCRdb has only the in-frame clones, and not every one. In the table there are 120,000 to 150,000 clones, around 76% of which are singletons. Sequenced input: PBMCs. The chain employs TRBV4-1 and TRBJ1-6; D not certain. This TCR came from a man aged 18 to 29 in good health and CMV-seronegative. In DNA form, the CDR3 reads TGCGCCAGCAGCCAAGATGGGAGTTCACCCCTCCACTTT. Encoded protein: CASSQDGSSPLHF.